This TCR beta chain was obtained from a study of identical twins. Study-level results: Excess sharing between twins was weaker in beta out-of-frame sequences.

cDNA molecules carried unique molecular identifiers, and template switching added a universal primer site. Via MiXCR, TCRdb re-called the 5' RACE reads, giving one row per CDR3 protein. Of a few hundred thousand distinct CDR3 sequences listed, more than 9% are singletons. Trimming removed 4 bases from V and 6 bases from J, with 18 bases in between. Germline CDR1 SGHVS, CDR2 FQNEAQ. The CDR3 runs 15 residues. This clonotype was recorded at least ten times. Its antigen remains unidentified. The sample was also linked to a second study, of yellow fever vaccine responses in identical twins. That investigation notes: Reportedly, the T cell response mounted by twins to vaccine seemed partly convergent, partly personalized.

The sequencing sample was made of PBMCs. The sequence was obtained from a woman aged 18-35 years in good health. This sequence joins TRBV7-8 and TRBJ1-2; D possibly corresponds to TRBD1 (6 bases). CDR3 DNA: TGTGCCAGCAGCTCAAACTACCAGGGGTCTAATGGCTACACCTTC. Protein sequence: CASSSNYQGSNGYTF.